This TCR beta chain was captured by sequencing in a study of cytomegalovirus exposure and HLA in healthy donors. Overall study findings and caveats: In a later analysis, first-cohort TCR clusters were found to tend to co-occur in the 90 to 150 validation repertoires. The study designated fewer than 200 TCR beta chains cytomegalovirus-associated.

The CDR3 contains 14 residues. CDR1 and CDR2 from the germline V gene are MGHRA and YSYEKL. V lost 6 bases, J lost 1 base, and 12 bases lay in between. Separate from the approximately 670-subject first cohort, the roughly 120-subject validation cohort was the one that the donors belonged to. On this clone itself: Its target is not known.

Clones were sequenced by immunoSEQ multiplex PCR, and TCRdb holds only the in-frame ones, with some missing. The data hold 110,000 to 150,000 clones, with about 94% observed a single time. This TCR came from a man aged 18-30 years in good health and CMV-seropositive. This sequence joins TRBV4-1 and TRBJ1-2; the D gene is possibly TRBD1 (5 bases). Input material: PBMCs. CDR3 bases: TGCGCCAGCAGAAAACAGGAATTTAACTATGGCTACACCTTC. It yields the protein CASRKQEFNYGYTF.